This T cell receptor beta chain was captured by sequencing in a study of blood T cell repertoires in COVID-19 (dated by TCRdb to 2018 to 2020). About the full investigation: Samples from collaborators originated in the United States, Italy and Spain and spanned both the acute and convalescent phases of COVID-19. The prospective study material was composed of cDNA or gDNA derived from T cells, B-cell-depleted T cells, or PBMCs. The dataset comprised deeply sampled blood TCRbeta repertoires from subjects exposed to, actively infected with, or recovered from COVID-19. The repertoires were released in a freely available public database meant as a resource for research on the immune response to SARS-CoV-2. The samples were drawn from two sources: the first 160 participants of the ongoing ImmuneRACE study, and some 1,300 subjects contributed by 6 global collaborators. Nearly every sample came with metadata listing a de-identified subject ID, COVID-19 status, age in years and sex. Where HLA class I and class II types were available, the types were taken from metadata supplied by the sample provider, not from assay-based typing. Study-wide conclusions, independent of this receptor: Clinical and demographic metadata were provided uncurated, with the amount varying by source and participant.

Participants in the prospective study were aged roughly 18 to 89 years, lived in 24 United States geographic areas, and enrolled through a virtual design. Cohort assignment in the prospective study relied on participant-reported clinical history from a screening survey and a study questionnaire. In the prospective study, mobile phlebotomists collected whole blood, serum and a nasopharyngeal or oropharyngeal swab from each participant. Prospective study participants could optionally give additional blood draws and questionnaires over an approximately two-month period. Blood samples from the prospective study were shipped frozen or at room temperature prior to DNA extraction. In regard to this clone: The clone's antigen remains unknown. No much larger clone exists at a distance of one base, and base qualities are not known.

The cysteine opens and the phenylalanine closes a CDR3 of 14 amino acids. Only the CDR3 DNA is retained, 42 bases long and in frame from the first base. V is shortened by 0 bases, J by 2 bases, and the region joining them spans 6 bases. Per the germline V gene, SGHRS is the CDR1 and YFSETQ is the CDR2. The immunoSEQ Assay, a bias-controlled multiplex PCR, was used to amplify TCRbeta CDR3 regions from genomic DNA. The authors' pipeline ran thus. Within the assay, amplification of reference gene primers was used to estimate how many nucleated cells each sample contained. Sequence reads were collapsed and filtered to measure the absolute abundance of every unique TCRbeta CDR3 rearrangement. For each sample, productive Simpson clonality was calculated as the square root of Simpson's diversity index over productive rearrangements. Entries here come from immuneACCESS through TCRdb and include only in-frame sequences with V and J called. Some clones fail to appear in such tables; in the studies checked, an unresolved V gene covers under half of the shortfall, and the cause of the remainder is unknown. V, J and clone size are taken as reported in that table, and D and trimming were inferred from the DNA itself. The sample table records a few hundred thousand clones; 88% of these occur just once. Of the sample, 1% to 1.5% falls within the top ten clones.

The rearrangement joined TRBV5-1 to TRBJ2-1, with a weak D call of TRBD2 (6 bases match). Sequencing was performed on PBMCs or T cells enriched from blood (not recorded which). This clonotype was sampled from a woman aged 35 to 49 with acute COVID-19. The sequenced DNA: TGCGCCAGCAGCTTGGGGGAGGCCTACAATGAGCAGTTCTTC. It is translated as CASSLGEAYNEQFF. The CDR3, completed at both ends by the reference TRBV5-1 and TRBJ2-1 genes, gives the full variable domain KAGVTQTPRYLIKTRGQQVTLSCSPISGHRSVSWYQQTPGQGLQFLFEYFSETQRNKGNFPGRFSGRQFSNSRSEMNVSTLELGDSALYLCASSLGEAYNEQFFGPGTRLTVL.